Here is one TCR beta chain with its context. These data originate in a study of shared T cell receptors in the human thymus. This CDR3 has 15 amino acids. With V trimmed by 7 bases and J by 0 bases, 6 bases remained unmatched. Germline-derived CDR1 and CDR2 are SNHLY and FYNNEI. Sequencing used immunoSEQ multiplex PCR; TCRdb keeps in-frame clones, though not all of them. The sample has about 500,000 clones, around 82% seen once. The same sample was also used in a study of human thymus T cells.

The receptor was derived from a boy in the first two years of life with a congenital heart defect. Sequenced material: thymocytes. The chain uses TRBV2 and TRBJ2-4, with TRBD2 matching over 7 bases. The CDR3 is CASIGGSLAKNIQYF. CDR3 nucleotide sequence: TGTGCCAGCATAGGCGGGAGTTTAGCCAAAAACATTCAGTACTTC.